A single T cell receptor (beta chain) is shown here with its context. CDR1 is MNHEY and CDR2 is SMNVEV in the germline V gene (reference sequence). V gave up 8 bases and J gave up 3 bases, with 12 bases separating them. This CDR3 is built from 13 residues. This sample stems from a study of PD-L1 blockade in urothelial cancer. Noted time point: peripheral blood 6 weeks after treatment start. Spiked synthetic TCR analogs estimated absolute template abundance per PCR. TCRdb keeps only in-frame clones here, not all; method: immunoSEQ multiplex PCR. The sample yields roughly 25,000 clones, 82% seen once. The receptor comes from a man between 65 and 85 years old with urothelial cancer. V gene TRBV27 combines with J gene TRBJ2-3, with D tentatively TRBD1 (5 bases). The sample in question was PBMCs, obtained around atezolizumab (anti-PD-L1) treatment. As DNA, the CDR3 is TGTGCCAGCTTTACCAGGGTAACAGATACGCAGTATTTT. Translated, it gives CASFTRVTDTQYF.